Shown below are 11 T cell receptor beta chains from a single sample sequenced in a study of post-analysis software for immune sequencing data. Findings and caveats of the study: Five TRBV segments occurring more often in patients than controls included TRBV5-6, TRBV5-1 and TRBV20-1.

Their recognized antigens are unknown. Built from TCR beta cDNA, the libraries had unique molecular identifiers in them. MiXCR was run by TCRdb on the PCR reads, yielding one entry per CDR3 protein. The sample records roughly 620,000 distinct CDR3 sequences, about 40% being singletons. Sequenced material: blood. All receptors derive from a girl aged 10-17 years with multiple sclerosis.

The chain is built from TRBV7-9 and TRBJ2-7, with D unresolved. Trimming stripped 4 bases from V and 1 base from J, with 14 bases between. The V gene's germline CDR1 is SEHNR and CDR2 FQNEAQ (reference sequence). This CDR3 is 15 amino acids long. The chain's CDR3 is CASSSLSAPSYEQYF. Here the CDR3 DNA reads TGTGCCAGCAGCTCCCTAAGTGCCCCTTCCTACGAGCAGTACTTC.

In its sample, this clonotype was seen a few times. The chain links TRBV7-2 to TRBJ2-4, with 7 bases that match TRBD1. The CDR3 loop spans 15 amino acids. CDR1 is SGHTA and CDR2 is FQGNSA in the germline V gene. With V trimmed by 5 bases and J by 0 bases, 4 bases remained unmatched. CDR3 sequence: CASSRQGLAKNIQYF. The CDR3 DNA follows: TGTGCCAGCAGCCGACAGGGCTTAGCCAAAAACATTCAGTACTTC.

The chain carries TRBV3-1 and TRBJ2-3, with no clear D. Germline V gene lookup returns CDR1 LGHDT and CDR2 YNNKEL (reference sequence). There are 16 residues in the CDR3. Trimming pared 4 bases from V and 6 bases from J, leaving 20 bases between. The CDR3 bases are TGTGCCAGCAGCCCGCTGGCAAACGAAGCTGCTGATACGCAGTATTTT. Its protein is CASSPLANEAADTQYF.

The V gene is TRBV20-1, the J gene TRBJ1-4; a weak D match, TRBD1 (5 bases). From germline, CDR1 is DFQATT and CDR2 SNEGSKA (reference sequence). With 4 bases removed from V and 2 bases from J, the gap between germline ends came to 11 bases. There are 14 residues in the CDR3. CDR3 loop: CSANRGGTNEKLFF. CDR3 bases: TGCAGTGCTAACCGGGGGGGTACTAATGAAAAACTGTTTTTT.

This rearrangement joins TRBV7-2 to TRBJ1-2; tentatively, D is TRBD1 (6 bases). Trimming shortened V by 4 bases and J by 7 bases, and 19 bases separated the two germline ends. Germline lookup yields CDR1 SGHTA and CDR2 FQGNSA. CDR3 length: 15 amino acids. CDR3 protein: CASSSSGAYGGGYTF. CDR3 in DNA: TGTGCCAGCAGCTCGTCGGGGGCATACGGCGGTGGCTACACCTTC.

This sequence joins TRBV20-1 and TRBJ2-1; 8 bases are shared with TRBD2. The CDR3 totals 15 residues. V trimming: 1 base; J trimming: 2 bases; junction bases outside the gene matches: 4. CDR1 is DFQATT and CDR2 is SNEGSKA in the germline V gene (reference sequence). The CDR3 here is CSARVGRGAYNEQFF. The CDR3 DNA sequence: TGCAGTGCTAGAGTCGGGAGGGGCGCCTACAATGAGCAGTTCTTC.

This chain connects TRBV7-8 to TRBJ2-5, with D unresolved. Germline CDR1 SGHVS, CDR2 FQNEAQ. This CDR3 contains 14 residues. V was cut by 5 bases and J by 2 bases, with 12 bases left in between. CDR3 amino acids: CASSPLGTQETQYF. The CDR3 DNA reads TGTGCCAGCAGCCCACTGGGCACACAAGAGACCCAGTACTTC.

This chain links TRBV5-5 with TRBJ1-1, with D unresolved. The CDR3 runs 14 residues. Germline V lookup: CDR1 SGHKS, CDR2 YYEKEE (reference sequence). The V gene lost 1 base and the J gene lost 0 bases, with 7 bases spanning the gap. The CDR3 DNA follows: TGTGCCAGCAGCTTGTCAGAGATGAACACTGAAGCTTTCTTT. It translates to CASSLSEMNTEAFF.

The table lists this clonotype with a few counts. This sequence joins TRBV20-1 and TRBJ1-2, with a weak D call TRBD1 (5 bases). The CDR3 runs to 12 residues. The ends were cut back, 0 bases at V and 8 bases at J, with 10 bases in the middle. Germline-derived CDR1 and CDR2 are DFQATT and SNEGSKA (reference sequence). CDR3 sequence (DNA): TGCAGTGCTAGAGACAGGGCTCCAGGCTACACCTTC. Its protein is CSARDRAPGYTF.

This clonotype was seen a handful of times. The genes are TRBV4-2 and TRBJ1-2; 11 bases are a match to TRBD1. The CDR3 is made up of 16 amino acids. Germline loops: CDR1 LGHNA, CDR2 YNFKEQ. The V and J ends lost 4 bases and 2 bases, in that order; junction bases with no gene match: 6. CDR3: CASSPEGTGGNYGYTF. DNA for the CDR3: TGTGCCAGCAGCCCCGAGGGGACAGGGGGGAACTATGGCTACACCTTC.

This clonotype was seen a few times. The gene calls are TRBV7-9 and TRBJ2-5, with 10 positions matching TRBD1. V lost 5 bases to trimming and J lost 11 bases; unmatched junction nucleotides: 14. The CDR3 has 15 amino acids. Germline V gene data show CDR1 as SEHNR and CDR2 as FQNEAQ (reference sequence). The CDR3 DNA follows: TGTGCCAGCAGCCATGCGACAGGGGGCCTTAAGGAGCAGTACTTC. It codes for CASSHATGGLKEQYF.